This passage covers 8 T cell receptor beta chains from one sample sequenced in a study of T cell responses to AZD1222 COVID-19 vaccine. Assay used: immunoSEQ multiplex PCR; TCRdb lists only in-frame clones, some missing. This table has roughly 110,000 clones, roughly 88% appearing once. Here the sequenced sample was peripheral blood, taken on day 0 of AZD1222 vaccination. The source is an adult in good health.

The chain employs TRBV28 and TRBJ2-7; weak D call: TRBD1 (7 bases). Between the trimmed V and J ends, which lost 8 bases and 2 bases, there was a span of 19 bases. The CDR3 is made up of 15 amino acids. CDR1 is MDHEN and CDR2 is SYDVKM in the germline V gene. The CDR3 is CASGTRRDSPYEQYF. In DNA form, the CDR3 reads TGTGCCAGCGGAACACGGCGGGACAGCCCCTACGAGCAGTACTTC. Variable domain in full (rest from reference TRBV28 and TRBJ2-7): DVKVTQSSRYLVKRTGEKVFLECVQDMDHENMFWYRQDPGLGLRLIYFSYDVKMKEKGDIPEGYSVSREKKERFSLILESASTNQTSMYLCASGTRRDSPYEQYFGPGTRLTVT.

The V gene is TRBV5-1, the J gene TRBJ2-7, with D perhaps TRBD1 (6 bases). Germline CDR1 is SGHRS and CDR2 is YFSETQ. The CDR3 length is 13 residues. The V end was cut by 2 bases, the J end by 3 bases, with 9 bases between. DNA of the CDR3: TGCGCCAGCAGCTTCGGGACAAACTACGAGCAGTACTTC. The encoded protein is CASSFGTNYEQYF.

This sequence joins TRBV27 and TRBJ2-1, with 7 bases aligning to TRBD1. The CDR3 contains 15 residues. Germline values: CDR1 MNHEY, CDR2 SMNVEV (reference sequence). Losses at the gene ends were 7 bases for V and 8 bases for J; bases not matched to a gene: 14. Written as DNA, the CDR3 is TGTGCCAGCACAAGTGGACAGGTACAGGGTTATGAGCAGTTCTTC. Protein: CASTSGQVQGYEQFF.

The chain links TRBV4-3 to TRBJ1-1; no reliable D call. The germline V and J ends were trimmed by 0 bases and 2 bases, with 1 base remaining between them. The germline CDR1 and CDR2 sequences are LGHNA and YSLEER. There are 12 residues in the CDR3. CDR3 bases: TGCGCCAGCAGCCAAGAAAACACTGAAGCTTTCTTT. Its protein is CASSQENTEAFF.

V and J are TRBV5-1 and TRBJ1-5; 8 bases align to TRBD1. Germline-derived CDR1 and CDR2 are SGHRS and YFSETQ. V shed 4 bases, J shed 8 bases, and the junction held 11 bases outside the gene matches. This CDR3 has 15 amino acids. The CDR3 region is CASSRGTGSSEPQHF. CDR3 DNA: TGCGCCAGCAGCAGAGGGACAGGCTCCAGTGAGCCCCAGCATTTT. Looking up the rest from reference TRBV5-1 and TRBJ1-5 gives the full variable domain: KAGVTQTPRYLIKTRGQQVTLSCSPISGHRSVSWYQQTPGQGLQFLFEYFSETQRNKGNFPGRFSGRQFSNSRSEMNVSTLELGDSALYLCASSRGTGSSEPQHFGDGTRLSIL.

This clone was seen a few times. V gene TRBV11-3 combines with J gene TRBJ1-6; TRBD1 aligns across 7 bases. The CDR3 length is 14 residues. J was trimmed by 6 bases and V by 5 bases; bases with no gene match: 4. Germline values: CDR1 SGHNT, CDR2 YENEEA. CDR3 protein: CASSQGGTNSPLHF. CDR3 nucleotides: TGTGCCAGCAGCCAGGGGGGGACTAATTCACCCCTCCACTTT.

CDR3 in DNA: TGTGCCAGCGTAACAGAAAGCAATCAGCCCCAGCATTTT. Translating gives CASVTESNQPQHF. This sequence joins TRBV2 and TRBJ1-5; no clear D gene. The length of the CDR3 is 13 residues. The V gene's germline CDR1 is SNHLY and CDR2 FYNNEI. Trimming stripped 8 bases from V and 1 base from J, with 9 bases between.

The chain employs TRBV6-1 and TRBJ1-5; 10 positions match TRBD1. The CDR3 totals 17 residues. Per germline, CDR1 MNHNS and CDR2 SASEGT. J lost 6 bases, V lost 4 bases, and 12 bases had no gene match. The CDR3 is CASSGGTGTGVGQPQHF. The CDR3 region has the DNA TGTGCCAGCAGTGGCGGGACCGGGACAGGGGTAGGTCAGCCCCAGCATTTT.